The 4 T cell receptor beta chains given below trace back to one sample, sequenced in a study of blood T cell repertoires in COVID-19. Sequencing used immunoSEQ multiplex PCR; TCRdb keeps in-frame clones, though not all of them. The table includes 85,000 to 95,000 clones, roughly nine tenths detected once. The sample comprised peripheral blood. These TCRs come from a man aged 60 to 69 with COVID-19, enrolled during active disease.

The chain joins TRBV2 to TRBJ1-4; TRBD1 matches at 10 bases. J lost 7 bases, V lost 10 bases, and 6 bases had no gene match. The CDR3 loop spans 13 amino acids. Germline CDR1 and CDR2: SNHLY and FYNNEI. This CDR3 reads CAIAGQGLEKLFF. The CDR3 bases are TGTGCCATCGCGGGACAGGGGCTTGAAAAACTGTTTTTT.

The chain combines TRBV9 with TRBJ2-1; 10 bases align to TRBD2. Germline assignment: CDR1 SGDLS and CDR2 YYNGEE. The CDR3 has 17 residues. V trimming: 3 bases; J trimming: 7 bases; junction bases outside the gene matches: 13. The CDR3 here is CASSGGRLAGDENEQFF. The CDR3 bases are TGTGCCAGCAGCGGTGGAAGGCTAGCGGGAGATGAGAATGAGCAGTTCTTC.

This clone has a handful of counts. The CDR3 bases are TGTGCCACCAGTGATTTGTCGAGCGGGAGGGCCACCGGGGAGCTGTTTTTT. Protein product: CATSDLSSGRATGELFF. The chain has TRBV24-1 and TRBJ2-2, with TRBD2 matching 10 bases. The CDR3 has 17 amino acids. Germline V gives CDR1 KGHDR, CDR2 SFDVKD. V was clipped by 0 bases and J by 4 bases; unmatched bases: 4.

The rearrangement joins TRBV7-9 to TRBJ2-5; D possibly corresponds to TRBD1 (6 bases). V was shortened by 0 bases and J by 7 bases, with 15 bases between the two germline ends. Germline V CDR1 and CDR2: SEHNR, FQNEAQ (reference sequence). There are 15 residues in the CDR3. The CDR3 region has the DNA TGTGCCAGCAGCTTAGCTAAACAGGGTTTGGGGACCCAGTACTTC. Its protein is CASSLAKQGLGTQYF.